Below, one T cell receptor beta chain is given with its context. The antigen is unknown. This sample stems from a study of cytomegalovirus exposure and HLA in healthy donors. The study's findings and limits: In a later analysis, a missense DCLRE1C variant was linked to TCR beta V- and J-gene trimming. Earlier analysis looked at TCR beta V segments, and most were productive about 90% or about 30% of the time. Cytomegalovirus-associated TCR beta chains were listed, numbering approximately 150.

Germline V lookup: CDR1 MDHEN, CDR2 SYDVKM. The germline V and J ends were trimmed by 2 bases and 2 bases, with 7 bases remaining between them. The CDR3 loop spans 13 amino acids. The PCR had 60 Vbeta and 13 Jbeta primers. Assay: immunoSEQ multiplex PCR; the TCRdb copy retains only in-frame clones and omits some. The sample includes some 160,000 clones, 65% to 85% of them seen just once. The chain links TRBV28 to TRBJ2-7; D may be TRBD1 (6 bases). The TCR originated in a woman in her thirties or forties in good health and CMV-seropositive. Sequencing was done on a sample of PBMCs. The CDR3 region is CASSLQGTYEQYF. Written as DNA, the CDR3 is TGTGCCAGCAGTTTACAGGGGACCTACGAGCAGTACTTC.